The sequence of this TCR beta chain was determined in a study of CD8 T cells in Susac syndrome. The sequenced target, TCR beta, came from blood CD8+ and CD4+ T cells. Matching for age and sex applied to the controls, who were healthy donors. Negative isolation was used for CD8+ and CD4+ T cells and FACS enrichment for TEMRA cells. CDR1 is GTSNPN, CDR2 SVGIG, per germline (reference sequence). Between the trimmed V and J ends, which lost 3 bases and 1 base, there was a span of 13 bases. This CDR3 has 16 residues. The RNA input was roughly 0.45 to 1 ug, and it was reverse transcribed with random hexamers. The amplification used immunoSEQ multiplex PCR on TCR beta CDR3; it spanned 54 Vbeta and 13 Jbeta. TCRdb reprocessed the immunoSEQ multiplex PCR reads via MiXCR and lists one record per CDR3 protein. This table has approximately 190,000 distinct CDR3 sequences, under 95% appearing once.

This clonotype originated in a human donor in good health. The specimen was CD4+ T cells from PBMCs. The chain employs TRBV30 and TRBJ1-6; no firm D call. The CDR3 protein is CAWSPVRRSYNSPLHF. The DNA for the CDR3 is TGTGCCTGGAGCCCCGTGCGGCGATCCTATAATTCACCCCTCCACTTT.